This T cell receptor (beta chain) stems from a study of response to subunit inactivated influenza vaccine. Study results and limitations: Authors suggested each seasonal flu vaccination may recruit only limited numbers of new T cells.

The CDR3 is 15 residues long. Trimming cost V 3 bases and J 4 bases, with 14 bases left between them. Germline V gene lookup returns CDR1 SSHAT and CDR2 FNYEAQ (reference sequence). TCRdb re-called the RT-PCR reads with MiXCR, one entry per CDR3 protein. The sample holds about 520,000 distinct CDR3 sequences, roughly 9.8% seen once. This clonotype was observed a few times. Its antigen remains unidentified. This sample comprised PBMCs from blood, obtained 35 to 45 days after vaccination. V gene TRBV7-7 combines with J gene TRBJ2-3; maybe TRBD2 (6 bases). The sequence was collected from a man aged 45-65 years who received an inactivated influenza vaccine. CDR3 nucleotide sequence: TGTGCCAGCAGCTTTGATCTAGCGAGCGCAGATACGCAGTATTTT. Protein sequence: CASSFDLASADTQYF.